This T cell receptor beta chain was found in a study of identical twins. The study's findings and limits: Modeled out-of-frame TCR alpha sharing in monozygotic twins fell below observed levels. Invariant MAIT and iNKT cells could partly confound zero-insertion analyses.

The sample holds many counts of this clonotype. Its antigen is unknown. A universal primer site came from template switching; cDNA carried unique molecular identifiers. Each CDR3 protein gets one entry after TCRdb re-called the 5' RACE reads with MiXCR. The repertoire holds fewer than 250,000 distinct CDR3 sequences, 5.5% to 7% seen once, with under 4% in the top ten. V lost 2 bases, J lost 2 bases, and 9 bases lay in between. This CDR3 region has 15 residues. These data also formed part of another study, on yellow fever vaccine responses in identical twins.

This clonotype was obtained from a woman aged 18-35 years in good health. The chain couples TRBV12-3 or TRBV12-4 to TRBJ2-2; D possibly matches TRBD1 or TRBD2 (5 bases each). Material: memory (CD45RO+) T cells sorted from blood. In DNA, the CDR3 is TGTGCCAGCAGTTTATTCGGGACCAACACCGGGGAGCTGTTTTTT. It yields the protein CASSLFGTNTGELFF.